A selection of T cell receptor beta chains follows, all from one sample in a study of T cell repertoires in cytomegalovirus infection. TCRdb used MiXCR to reprocess the reads, holding one entry per CDR3 protein. The data contain 200,000 to 300,000 distinct CDR3 sequences, approximately 10% of them singletons. Sequencing input: PBMCs. The receptors were gathered from a human donor in good health (CMV status not recorded). Some clones in this sample may be carry-over from other donors' samples. Both conserved end residues are part of each CDR3. Each record gives: CDR3 protein, J gene, V gene.

CDR3 protein: CASSLSQSNTEAFF
J gene: TRBJ1-1
V gene: TRBV18

CDR3 protein: CASRPGYMNTEAFF
J gene: TRBJ1-1
V gene: TRBV19

CDR3 protein: CASSVGTGVLEAFF
J gene: TRBJ1-1
V gene: TRBV7-8

CDR3 protein: CASSLGGTGGNEKLFF
J gene: TRBJ1-4
V gene: TRBV7-2

CDR3 protein: CASSLRGGGLNTGELFF
J gene: TRBJ2-2
V gene: TRBV7-2

CDR3 protein: CASRNRGTGDTDTQYF
J gene: TRBJ2-3
V gene: TRBV7-8

CDR3 protein: CASRLGQGTYEQYF
J gene: TRBJ2-7
V gene: TRBV7-2

CDR3 protein: CSARVQGAGQGYTF
J gene: TRBJ1-2
V gene: TRBV20-1

CDR3 protein: CASSPETPYEQYF
J gene: TRBJ2-7
V gene: TRBV19

CDR3 protein: CASSLRAGRGAGGPNTEAFF
J gene: TRBJ1-1
V gene: TRBV7-2

CDR3 protein: CASSLGRGGQETQYF
J gene: TRBJ2-5
V gene: TRBV19

CDR3 protein: CASSRATGTGEEAFF
J gene: TRBJ1-1
V gene: TRBV7-2

CDR3 protein: CASRAFKEVGSSGDYNEQFF
J gene: TRBJ2-1
V gene: TRBV6-6

CDR3 protein: CASSTGPRTDTQYF
J gene: TRBJ2-3
V gene: TRBV12-3/TRBV12-4

CDR3 protein: CASSLLRAEQYF
J gene: TRBJ2-7
V gene: TRBV28

CDR3 protein: CASSIDSSGNTIYF
J gene: TRBJ1-3
V gene: TRBV19

CDR3 protein: CASSQGPGGSYGYTF
J gene: TRBJ1-2
V gene: TRBV7-2

CDR3 protein: CASSLGFFSNQPQHF
J gene: TRBJ1-5
V gene: TRBV28

CDR3 protein: CASSLAKRREETQYF
J gene: TRBJ2-5
V gene: TRBV7-2

CDR3 protein: CASTEGQGFYGYTF
J gene: TRBJ1-2
V gene: TRBV7-9

CDR3 protein: CSAVDPPRQVYGYTF
J gene: TRBJ1-2
V gene: TRBV20-1

CDR3 protein: CASSPRVLAGEETQYF
J gene: TRBJ2-5
V gene: TRBV5-1

CDR3 protein: CASSPGLLLNEQFF
J gene: TRBJ2-1
V gene: TRBV11-2

CDR3 protein: CASSLAAGDPGETQYF
J gene: TRBJ2-5
V gene: TRBV7-2

CDR3 protein: CASSVLGASNEKLFF
J gene: TRBJ1-4
V gene: TRBV6-1

CDR3 protein: CASSLLPSGMPRLPDTQYF
J gene: TRBJ2-3
V gene: TRBV7-2

CDR3 protein: CASSLVGGVTGYAGNTIYF
J gene: TRBJ1-3
V gene: TRBV7-9

CDR3 protein: CASSLGEFYGYTF
J gene: TRBJ1-2
V gene: TRBV7-9

CDR3 protein: CASSGRDPQDRDLRGFQPQHF
J gene: TRBJ1-5
V gene: TRBV6-2/TRBV6-3

CDR3 protein: CASRSGQGYGYTF
J gene: TRBJ1-2
V gene: TRBV7-2

CDR3 protein: CASSSQGTMNTEAFF
J gene: TRBJ1-1
V gene: TRBV7-2

CDR3 protein: CSASKNVAGYWDNEQFF
J gene: TRBJ2-1
V gene: TRBV29-1

CDR3 protein: CASSLAGDAYEQYF
J gene: TRBJ2-7
V gene: TRBV6-2/TRBV6-3

CDR3 protein: CASSLLSGGPYNEQFF
J gene: TRBJ2-1
V gene: TRBV14

CDR3 protein: CASSRQGGTEETQYF
J gene: TRBJ2-5
V gene: TRBV7-2

CDR3 protein: CAFRPGQGDNSPLHF
J gene: TRBJ1-6
V gene: TRBV25-1

CDR3 protein: CASSQGPEKLFF
J gene: TRBJ1-4
V gene: TRBV28

CDR3 protein: CASSTGGGSTDTQYF
J gene: TRBJ2-3
V gene: TRBV19

CDR3 protein: CASGSRLAETQYF
J gene: TRBJ2-5
V gene: TRBV12-5

CDR3 protein: CASSHGTSGSWGTDTQYF
J gene: TRBJ2-3
V gene: TRBV7-2

CDR3 protein: CASSPESNTEAFF
J gene: TRBJ1-1
V gene: TRBV9

CDR3 protein: CASTVRQGTIYSNQPQHF
J gene: TRBJ1-5
V gene: TRBV19

CDR3 protein: CASSYSKGEIYHEQFF
J gene: TRBJ2-1
V gene: TRBV6-2/TRBV6-3

CDR3 protein: CAPHTLAGVHEQYF
J gene: TRBJ2-7
V gene: TRBV10-3

CDR3 protein: CASSMVLNTGELFF
J gene: TRBJ2-2
V gene: TRBV19

CDR3 protein: CASSVGTGTRETQYF
J gene: TRBJ2-5
V gene: TRBV19

CDR3 protein: CASTLGQLTYEQYF
J gene: TRBJ2-7
V gene: TRBV6-2/TRBV6-3

CDR3 protein: CASTPGGGANTGELFF
J gene: TRBJ2-2
V gene: TRBV19

CDR3 protein: CASSLDPTVSYEQYF
J gene: TRBJ2-7
V gene: TRBV7-6

CDR3 protein: CASSLAGTAAVSYEQYF
J gene: TRBJ2-7
V gene: TRBV5-4

CDR3 protein: CASSQGFSGGIHEQFF
J gene: TRBJ2-1
V gene: TRBV4-3

CDR3 protein: CASSFGSRLNYGYTF
J gene: TRBJ1-2
V gene: TRBV12-3/TRBV12-4

CDR3 protein: CASSLGISYNEQFF
J gene: TRBJ2-1
V gene: TRBV7-9

CDR3 protein: CASSLGAGTSGGTQYF
J gene: TRBJ2-5
V gene: TRBV7-2

CDR3 protein: CASRMGLAGRGSSYEQYF
J gene: TRBJ2-7
V gene: TRBV28

CDR3 protein: CASSARTGGTDTQYF
J gene: TRBJ2-3
V gene: TRBV5-1

CDR3 protein: CASSFDRGVSDEQFF
J gene: TRBJ2-1
V gene: TRBV7-2

CDR3 protein: CASSRKPGTGGSMNTEAFF
J gene: TRBJ1-1
V gene: TRBV6-2/TRBV6-3